This is a list of T cell receptor beta chains from one sample in a study of cytomegalovirus exposure and HLA in healthy donors. Produced via immunoSEQ multiplex PCR; TCRdb's table is partial and in-frame only. The sample lists some 150,000 clones, approximately 82% occurring once. The sequenced sample was PBMCs. The receptor set was obtained from a male donor in good health and CMV-seronegative. Both conserved end residues are part of each CDR3. D genes are given only for firm matches. The size of a clone is reported for some rows only, either as once, few or many, or as a class for expanded clones.

j_gene: TRBJ1-1
v_gene: TRBV19
d_gene: .
abundance: .
CDR3aa: CASNIGNTEAFF
CDR3nt: TGTGCCAGTAATATCGGGAACACTGAAGCTTTCTTT

j_gene: TRBJ2-1
v_gene: TRBV7-2
d_gene: TRBD1
abundance: .
CDR3aa: CASSSGTGIYNEQFF
CDR3nt: TGTGCCAGCAGTTCCGGGACAGGGATCTACAATGAGCAGTTCTTC

j_gene: TRBJ2-1
v_gene: TRBV7-2
d_gene: TRBD2
abundance: .
CDR3aa: CASSAQAGGNEQFF
CDR3nt: TGTGCCAGCAGCGCCCAAGCGGGGGGTAATGAGCAGTTCTTC

j_gene: TRBJ1-1
v_gene: TRBV2
d_gene: .
abundance: .
CDR3aa: CASRQTANTEAFF
CDR3nt: TGTGCCAGCAGACAGACAGCTAACACTGAAGCTTTCTTT

j_gene: TRBJ1-2
v_gene: TRBV12-5
d_gene: TRBD1
abundance: .
CDR3aa: CASGLVLGQGAPRDGYTF
CDR3nt: TGTGCTAGTGGTTTGGTACTTGGACAGGGGGCGCCCCGGGACGGCTACACCTTC

j_gene: TRBJ2-1
v_gene: TRBV27
d_gene: TRBD2
abundance: .
CDR3aa: CASSLPGLAGAVYNEQFF
CDR3nt: TGTGCCAGCAGTCTTCCGGGACTAGCGGGAGCGGTCTACAATGAGCAGTTCTTC

j_gene: TRBJ2-7
v_gene: TRBV11-3
d_gene: .
abundance: .
CDR3aa: CASSLRGGSYEQYF
CDR3nt: TGTGCCAGCAGCCTTAGGGGGGGGTCCTACGAGCAGTACTTC

j_gene: TRBJ2-4
v_gene: TRBV2
d_gene: TRBD2
abundance: once
CDR3aa: CASSEVLAGAPGF
CDR3nt: TGTGCCAGCAGTGAAGTACTAGCGGGGGCCCCGGGGTTC

j_gene: TRBJ2-7
v_gene: TRBV2
d_gene: .
abundance: .
CDR3aa: CASSDQTGYEQYF
CDR3nt: TGTGCCAGCAGTGACCAGACAGGCTACGAGCAGTACTTC

j_gene: TRBJ2-7
v_gene: TRBV6-5
d_gene: TRBD1
abundance: .
CDR3aa: CVSSYSGQGAVHEQYF
CDR3nt: TGTGTCAGCAGTTACTCGGGACAGGGGGCTGTACACGAGCAGTACTTC

j_gene: TRBJ2-6
v_gene: TRBV19
d_gene: .
abundance: .
CDR3aa: CASSITGFGANVLTF
CDR3nt: TGTGCCAGTAGTATTACGGGGTTCGGGGCCAACGTCCTGACTTTC

j_gene: TRBJ1-5
v_gene: TRBV11-1
d_gene: .
abundance: .
CDR3aa: CASSLGPVQPQHF
CDR3nt: TGTGCCAGCAGCTTAGGTCCCGTTCAGCCCCAGCATTTT

j_gene: TRBJ2-5
v_gene: TRBV19
d_gene: TRBD2
abundance: .
CDR3aa: CASSGGGAGEETQYF
CDR3nt: TGTGCCAGTAGCGGGGGGGGCGCCGGGGAGGAGACCCAGTACTTC

j_gene: TRBJ2-1
v_gene: TRBV2
d_gene: TRBD2
abundance: .
CDR3aa: CASSTSRAGGPNEQFF
CDR3nt: TGTGCCAGCAGTACATCGCGGGCGGGGGGCCCCAATGAGCAGTTCTTC

j_gene: TRBJ2-2
v_gene: TRBV5-6
d_gene: .
abundance: .
CDR3aa: CASSPRGTGELFF
CDR3nt: TGTGCCAGCAGCCCCAGGGGCACCGGGGAGCTGTTTTTT

j_gene: TRBJ1-4
v_gene: TRBV13
d_gene: TRBD1
abundance: .
CDR3aa: CASSPSGQGDEKLFF
CDR3nt: TGTGCCAGCAGCCCAAGTGGGCAGGGGGATGAAAAACTGTTTTTT

j_gene: TRBJ2-3
v_gene: TRBV7-2
d_gene: .
abundance: .
CDR3aa: CASSPVTDTQYF
CDR3nt: TGTGCCAGCAGCCCGGTTACAGATACGCAGTATTTT

j_gene: TRBJ2-5
v_gene: TRBV7-2
d_gene: TRBD1
abundance: .
CDR3aa: CASSLYEGAETQYF
CDR3nt: TGTGCCAGCAGCTTATACGAGGGGGCAGAGACCCAGTACTTC

j_gene: TRBJ1-3
v_gene: TRBV2
d_gene: .
abundance: .
CDR3aa: CASNLKAAGNTIYF
CDR3nt: TGTGCCAGCAATCTTAAGGCGGCTGGAAACACCATATATTTT

j_gene: TRBJ1-2
v_gene: TRBV18
d_gene: TRBD1
abundance: .
CDR3aa: CASSPNRGDYGYTF
CDR3nt: TGTGCCAGCTCACCAAACAGGGGTGATTATGGCTACACCTTC

j_gene: TRBJ2-3
v_gene: TRBV10-3
d_gene: .
abundance: .
CDR3aa: CAIRKTESTDTQYF
CDR3nt: TGTGCCATCAGGAAGACAGAGAGCACAGATACGCAGTATTTT

j_gene: TRBJ2-7
v_gene: TRBV27
d_gene: .
abundance: .
CDR3aa: CASSSEQRFYEQYF
CDR3nt: TGTGCCAGCAGTTCCGAACAGAGATTCTACGAGCAGTACTTC

j_gene: TRBJ1-1
v_gene: TRBV28
d_gene: TRBD1
abundance: .
CDR3aa: CASSTFTGGYTEAFF
CDR3nt: TGTGCCAGCAGTACCTTTACAGGGGGCTACACTGAAGCTTTCTTT

j_gene: TRBJ2-2
v_gene: TRBV5-1
d_gene: .
abundance: .
CDR3aa: CASSGGNTGELFF
CDR3nt: TGCGCCAGCTCTGGCGGTAACACCGGGGAGCTGTTTTTT

j_gene: TRBJ1-1
v_gene: TRBV6-6
d_gene: .
abundance: .
CDR3aa: CASMGEGRTEAFF
CDR3nt: TGTGCCAGCATGGGGGAGGGTCGAACTGAAGCTTTCTTT

j_gene: TRBJ2-3
v_gene: TRBV7-3
d_gene: TRBD2
abundance: .
CDR3aa: CASSFGTSGGTDTQYF
CDR3nt: TGTGCCAGCAGCTTTGGGACTAGCGGTGGCACAGATACGCAGTATTTT

j_gene: TRBJ2-1
v_gene: TRBV9
d_gene: TRBD2
abundance: .
CDR3aa: CASSQPRGGSSYNEQFF
CDR3nt: TGTGCCAGCAGCCAGCCTCGGGGGGGCAGCTCCTACAATGAGCAGTTCTTC

j_gene: TRBJ1-3
v_gene: TRBV11-2
d_gene: .
abundance: .
CDR3aa: CTSSLGGLSSGNTIYF
CDR3nt: TGTACCAGCAGCTTAGGAGGCCTAAGCTCTGGAAACACCATATATTTT

j_gene: TRBJ2-5
v_gene: TRBV6-5
d_gene: .
abundance: .
CDR3aa: CASSYSSLQETQYF
CDR3nt: TGTGCCAGCAGTTACTCCTCGCTACAAGAGACCCAGTACTTC

j_gene: TRBJ2-3
v_gene: TRBV11-1
d_gene: .
abundance: few
CDR3aa: CASSLEIGADTQYF
CDR3nt: TGTGCCAGCAGCTTAGAGATTGGAGCAGATACGCAGTATTTT